The rows below give T cell receptor beta chains drawn from one sample of a study of blood T cell repertoires in COVID-19. Assay: immunoSEQ multiplex PCR; the TCRdb copy retains only in-frame clones and omits some. The data show more than 40,000 clones, 85% to 90% seen once. Sample: peripheral blood. The receptor set was obtained from a human donor in a cohort sampled during active COVID-19. Both conserved end residues are part of each CDR3. Each record gives: D gene, J gene, clone size, V gene, CDR3 DNA, CDR3 protein. A D gene is named only where the DNA matches it firmly. The size of a clone is reported for some rows only, either as once, few or many, or as a class for expanded clones.

>.|TRBJ2-7|.|TRBV4-3
TGCGCCAGCAGCCAAGATTCTACAGGCCCCTACGAGCAGTACTTC
CASSQDSTGPYEQYF
>.|TRBJ2-2|.|TRBV9
TGTGCCAGCAGCGTAGATCCCGTCAACACCGGGGAGCTGTTTTTT
CASSVDPVNTGELFF
>.|TRBJ1-2|.|TRBV6-5
TGTGCCGCGTGGGGGCAGACGGGCGTGGATGGCTACACCTTC
CAAWGQTGVDGYTF
>.|TRBJ2-7|.|TRBV6-6
TGTGCCAGCAGTCACCCGGGATCCCGGGGGAGCGAGCAGTACTTC
CASSHPGSRGSEQYF
>.|TRBJ1-1|.|TRBV2
TGTGCCAGCAGTGAATCTAGTGGGTGGGACACTGAAGCTTTCTTT
CASSESSGWDTEAFF
>TRBD1|TRBJ1-2|.|TRBV5-4
TGTGCCAGCAGCCCGGACAGGGCCTATGGCTACACCTTC
CASSPDRAYGYTF
>.|TRBJ1-1|.|TRBV5-5
TGTGCCAGCAGCTTAGACTCAGGGATGAACACTGAAGCTTTCTTT
CASSLDSGMNTEAFF
>TRBD2|TRBJ2-1|.|TRBV4-1
TGCGCCAGCAGCCAAGGGGCTAGCGGGACCTTGAATGAGCAGTTCTTC
CASSQGASGTLNEQFF
>TRBD2|TRBJ2-2|.|TRBV27
TGTGCCAGCAGTCTATCTAGCGGGAGGGCCCCCGGGGAGCTGTTTTTT
CASSLSSGRAPGELFF
>.|TRBJ1-5|.|TRBV6-5
TGTGCCAGCAGTCAGACAGAGGAGCAGCCCCAGCATTTT
CASSQTEEQPQHF
>TRBD1|TRBJ2-3|.|TRBV13
TGTGCCAGCAGCCTCCTTAAGGGGGCTAGCACAGATACGCAGTATTTT
CASSLLKGASTDTQYF
>TRBD1|TRBJ1-4|.|TRBV5-1
TGCGCCAGCAGCGCCGAGGGGGCGTATAATGAAAAACTGTTTTTT
CASSAEGAYNEKLFF
>.|TRBJ2-2|.|TRBV3-1/TRBV3-2
TGTGCCAGCAGCCAAGAGAGCGGCCTAAACACCGGGGAGCTGTTTTTT
CASSQESGLNTGELFF
>TRBD1|TRBJ1-5|.|TRBV6-5
TGTGCCAGCAGGGACAGGGGGAATCAGCCCCAGCATTTT
CASRDRGNQPQHF
>.|TRBJ1-2|.|TRBV5-4
TGTGCCAGCAGCTTTGAGGTTGGAAACTATGGCTACACCTTC
CASSFEVGNYGYTF
>TRBD2|TRBJ2-7|.|TRBV18
TGTGCCAGCTCACCAAGCGGGGGGGGCACGGAGCAGTACTTC
CASSPSGGGTEQYF
>TRBD2|TRBJ2-3|.|TRBV19
TGTGCCAGTAGTATAGACGGGAGGAGCTCAGATACGCAGTATTTT
CASSIDGRSSDTQYF
>.|TRBJ1-4|.|TRBV20-1
TGCAGTGCTAGTCCCGTTGCAACTAATGAAAAACTGTTTTTT
CSASPVATNEKLFF
>.|TRBJ2-7|.|TRBV30
TGTGCCTGGAGCCGGGACACCCGCGAGCAGTACTTC
CAWSRDTREQYF
>.|TRBJ2-7|.|TRBV11-2
TGTGCCAGCAGCTTAGTGAGTGCACAGGCGTTAAACTACGAGCAGTACTTC
CASSLVSAQALNYEQYF
>TRBD1|TRBJ1-4|.|TRBV9
TGTGCCAGCAGCGTAGGAGGGACAGGGAATGAAAAACTGTTTTTT
CASSVGGTGNEKLFF
>TRBD1|TRBJ1-2|once|TRBV29-1
TGCAGCGTTGAAGGGACAGGGGGTGACTATGGCTACACCTTC
CSVEGTGGDYGYTF
>TRBD1|TRBJ1-2|.|TRBV7-2
TGTGCCAGCAGCCGGGGACAGTCACCTAACTATGGCTACACCTTC
CASSRGQSPNYGYTF
>TRBD1|TRBJ2-1|.|TRBV7-6
TGTGCCAGCAGCCCGACAGGGGGCCATTACAATGAGCAGTTCTTC
CASSPTGGHYNEQFF
>.|TRBJ2-7|.|TRBV19
TGTGCCAGTAGTATCCTTCCGGGGAACTTATACGAGCAGTACTTC
CASSILPGNLYEQYF
>.|TRBJ2-6|.|TRBV19
TGTGCCAGTAGGCGGTCCTCTGGGGCCAACGTCCTGACTTTC
CASRRSSGANVLTF
>.|TRBJ2-7|.|TRBV14
TGTGCCAGCAGCCAAGATTTGGGTAGAGGCGAGCAGTACTTC
CASSQDLGRGEQYF
>.|TRBJ2-7|.|TRBV29-1
TGCAGCGTCCCGTTTGCTGGGAGGACCTACGAGCAGTACTTC
CSVPFAGRTYEQYF
>.|TRBJ2-7|.|TRBV27
TGTGCCAGCGGAGCCTACGAGCAGTACTTC
CASGAYEQYF
>TRBD2|TRBJ2-7|.|TRBV6-1
TGTGCCAGCAGTGAAGTGAGCGGGGGCTCCTACGAGCAGTACTTC
CASSEVSGGSYEQYF
>TRBD2|TRBJ2-3|.|TRBV9
TGTGCCAGCACCTCTAGCGGGAGGTCCACAGATACGCAGTATTTT
CASTSSGRSTDTQYF
>.|TRBJ1-5|.|TRBV27
TGTGCCAGCAGTATATATAACAATCAGCCCCAGCATTTT
CASSIYNNQPQHF